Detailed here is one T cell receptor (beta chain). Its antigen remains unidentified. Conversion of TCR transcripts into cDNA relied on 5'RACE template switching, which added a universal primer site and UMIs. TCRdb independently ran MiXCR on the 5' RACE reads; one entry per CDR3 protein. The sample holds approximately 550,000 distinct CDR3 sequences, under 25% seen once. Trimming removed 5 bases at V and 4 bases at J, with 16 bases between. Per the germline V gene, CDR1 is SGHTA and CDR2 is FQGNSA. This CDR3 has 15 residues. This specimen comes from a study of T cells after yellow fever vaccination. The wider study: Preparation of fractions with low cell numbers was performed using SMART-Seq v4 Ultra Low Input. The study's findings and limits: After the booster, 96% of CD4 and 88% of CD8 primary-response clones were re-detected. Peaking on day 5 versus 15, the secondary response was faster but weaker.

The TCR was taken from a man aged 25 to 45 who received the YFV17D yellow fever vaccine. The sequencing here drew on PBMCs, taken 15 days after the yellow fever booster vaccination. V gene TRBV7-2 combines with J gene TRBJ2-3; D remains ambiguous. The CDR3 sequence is CASSTQLSGADTQYF. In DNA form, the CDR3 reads TGTGCCAGCAGCACCCAACTAAGTGGAGCAGATACGCAGTATTTT.